A single sample gave rise to the 17 T cell receptor beta chains below, sequenced in a study of shared clonotypes between healthy human individuals. Profiled with immunoSEQ multiplex PCR; TCRdb holds only in-frame clones, not every one. The table includes roughly 2,300,000 clones, about 90% detected once. Input material: naive CD4+ T cells from PBMCs. Subset noted: CD45RA+ positively selected. The receptor source for this set is a man younger than 35 in good health. Some clones in this sample may be carry-over from other donors' samples.

The V and J genes are TRBV15 and TRBJ2-3; TRBD2 is a possible D gene (5 bases). From germline, CDR1 is LNHNV and CDR2 YYDKDF (reference sequence). Deletions cut 0 bases from V and 2 bases from J, with 9 bases between. The CDR3 covers 15 residues. CDR3 in DNA: TGTGCCACCAGCAGAGATCGCGGGTACACAGATACGCAGTATTTT. Its translation is CATSRDRGYTDTQYF.

The sample holds one count of this clone. V and J are TRBV19 and TRBJ1-1; 10 positions agree with TRBD1. Germline V gives CDR1 LNHDA, CDR2 SQIVND (reference sequence). Trimming cost V 8 bases and J 0 bases; bases outside gene matches: 6. The CDR3 length is 15 residues. The CDR3 loop reads CASQGTGVMNTEAFF. CDR3 nucleotides: TGTGCCAGTCAGGGGACAGGGGTTATGAACACTGAAGCTTTCTTT.

V usage is TRBV18 and J usage is TRBJ1-2, with D possibly being TRBD1 (6 bases). Germline CDR1 and CDR2: KGHSH and LQKENI. Trimming shortened V by 6 bases and J by 8 bases, and 10 bases separated the two germline ends. The CDR3 runs 11 residues. CDR3 sequence (DNA): TGTGCCAGCTCCCAGACAGGAGGCTACACCTTC. Protein sequence: CASSQTGGYTF. Variable domain in full (rest from reference TRBV18 and TRBJ1-2): NAGVMQNPRHLVRRRGQEARLRCSPMKGHSHVYWYRQLPEEGLKFMVYLQKENIIDESGMPKERFSAEFPKEGPSILRIQQVVRGDSAAYFCASSQTGGYTFGSGTRLTVV.

This chain links TRBV7-8 with TRBJ2-1; the D is unclear. The CDR3 is 12 amino acids. Trimming shortened V by 0 bases and J by 10 bases, and 7 bases separated the two germline ends. Per germline, CDR1 SGHVS and CDR2 FQNEAQ. Written as DNA, the CDR3 is TGTGCCAGCAGCTTAGCCGGATGGGAGCAGTTCTTC. It is translated as CASSLAGWEQFF.

This clone was seen a single time. The chain joins TRBV10-3 to TRBJ2-7; TRBD2 matches 13 bases. The CDR3 is 19 residues long. With V trimmed by 6 bases and J by 2 bases, 16 bases remained unmatched. The germline V gene has CDR1 ENHRY and CDR2 SYGVKD. The DNA for the CDR3 is TGTGCCATCAGCGGTGGCGGGACTAGCGGGACCTTTATGACCTACGAGCAGTACTTC. Its protein product is CAISGGGTSGTFMTYEQYF.

In regard to this clone: At one of its ends the junction is not consistent with the germline gene, which may arise from a read error. The rearrangement uses TRBV2 and TRBJ1-5, with 10 bases fitting TRBD1. Per germline, CDR1 SNHLY and CDR2 FYNNEI. This CDR3 has 15 residues. The CDR3 spells CASREDRGRNQPQHF. The CDR3 region has the DNA TGTGCCAGCAGGGAAGACAGGGGGCGAAATCAGCCCCAGCATTTT. Complete variable domain (other parts from reference TRBV2 and TRBJ1-5): EPEVTQTPSHQVTQMGQEVILRCVPISNHLYFYWYRQILGQKVEFLVSFYNNEISEKSEIFDDQFSVERPDGSNFTLKIRSTKLEDSAMYFCASREDRGRNQPQHFGDGTRLSIL.

The CDR3 DNA is TGCGCCAGCAGCCCCGGTCGGGAGTTCACAGATACGCAGTATTTT. Encoded protein: CASSPGREFTDTQYF. V and J are TRBV4-1 and TRBJ2-3; D is possibly TRBD2 (6 bases). This CDR3 has 15 amino acids. Germline assignment: CDR1 MGHRA and CDR2 YSYEKL. V was shortened by 4 bases and J by 2 bases, with 13 bases between the two germline ends.

This sequence joins TRBV7-2 and TRBJ2-3, with 9 bases fitting TRBD2. V shed 2 bases, J shed 5 bases, and the junction held 14 bases outside the gene matches. Germline assignment: CDR1 SGHTA and CDR2 FQGNSA. CDR3 length: 18 amino acids. The CDR3 loop is CASSLRLAGLVGGDTQYF. CDR3 coding DNA: TGTGCCAGCAGCTTAAGGCTAGCGGGGCTAGTCGGAGGAGATACGCAGTATTTT.

The chain employs TRBV28 and TRBJ2-3; TRBD2 is a possible D gene (6 bases). CDR3 size: 14 residues. Germline assignment: CDR1 MDHEN and CDR2 SYDVKM. V lost 4 bases and J 2 bases, leaving 10 bases between the germline ends. CDR3 residues: CASSSGDFTDTQYF. The CDR3, as DNA: TGTGCCAGCAGTTCCGGGGACTTCACAGATACGCAGTATTTT.

The rearrangement links TRBV9 to TRBJ1-2, with no clear D. Germline-derived CDR1 and CDR2 are SGDLS and YYNGEE. The CDR3 length is 15 residues. Trimming shortened V by 6 bases and J by 2 bases, and 17 bases separated the two germline ends. CDR3 bases: TGTGCCAGCACCCTAATGGAGGGCAGGAACTATGGCTACACCTTC. It codes for CASTLMEGRNYGYTF.

This clone appeared once. The chain recombines TRBV30 with TRBJ2-2; D might be TRBD1 (8 bases). CDR1 and CDR2 (germline): GTSNPN, SVGIG (reference sequence). Trimming cost V 5 bases and J 1 base, with 14 bases left between them. There are 15 residues in the CDR3. The CDR3: CAWGRDRRNTGELFF. The DNA for the CDR3 is TGTGCCTGGGGGAGGGACAGGCGGAACACCGGGGAGCTGTTTTTT.

This chain joins TRBV28 and TRBJ2-7, with 8 positions matching TRBD1. The V and J ends lost 6 bases and 2 bases, in that order; junction bases with no gene match: 3. Germline V CDR1 and CDR2: MDHEN, SYDVKM. The CDR3 has 13 amino acids. The CDR3 region is CASRDREPYEQYF. CDR3 DNA sequence: TGTGCCAGCAGGGACAGGGAACCCTACGAGCAGTACTTC. The full variable domain, its missing parts supplied by reference TRBV28 and TRBJ2-7, is DVKVTQSSRYLVKRTGEKVFLECVQDMDHENMFWYRQDPGLGLRLIYFSYDVKMKEKGDIPEGYSVSREKKERFSLILESASTNQTSMYLCASRDREPYEQYFGPGTRLTVT.

CDR3 nucleotide sequence: TGCAGCGCCCACTACGACTGGGGGGATACGGCGGAGCTGTTTTTT. It codes for CSAHYDWGDTAELFF. The chain employs TRBV29-1 and TRBJ2-2, with D perhaps matching TRBD2 (6 bases). Germline V gene lookup returns CDR1 SQVTM and CDR2 ANQGSEA. This CDR3 has 15 amino acids. The V end was cut by 7 bases, the J end by 10 bases, with 25 bases between.

This chain links TRBV7-3 with TRBJ1-1; perhaps TRBD1 as D (5 bases). The ends were cut back, 5 bases at V and 6 bases at J, with 25 bases in the middle. CDR1 is SGHTA and CDR2 is FQGTGA in the germline V gene. This CDR3 region has 17 residues. The CDR3 bases are TGTGCCAGCAGCAACCCCCCTGGGGGTTTAGGGAGGGCTGAAGCTTTCTTT. This codes for CASSNPPGGLGRAEAFF.

The chain uses TRBV9 and TRBJ2-1, with D unclear. V shed 3 bases and J shed 7 bases, with 17 bases lying between them. This CDR3 has 15 amino acids. Per germline, CDR1 SGDLS and CDR2 YYNGEE. The DNA for the CDR3 is TGTGCCAGCAGCGCGAGGACGGCTCATAAGAATGAGCAGTTCTTC. Encoded protein: CASSARTAHKNEQFF. The variable domain in full, with the rest retrieved from reference TRBV9 and TRBJ2-1, is DSGVTQTPKHLITATGQRVTLRCSPRSGDLSVYWYQQSLDQGLQFLIQYYNGEERAKGNILERFSAQQFPDLHSELNLSSLELGDSALYFCASSARTAHKNEQFFGPGTRLTVL.

Comment on this clone: Other nucleotide sequences from this sample produce the same CDR3. The chain is built from TRBV18 and TRBJ2-2; D gene ambiguous. From germline, CDR1 is KGHSH and CDR2 LQKENI. V was cut by 1 base and J by 1 base, with 7 bases left in between. This CDR3 spans 15 amino acids. CDR3 loop: CASSPLRQNTGELFF. The CDR3 region has the DNA TGTGCCAGCTCACCACTACGGCAGAACACCGGGGAGCTGTTTTTT.

A remark on this clone: At the DNA level, this CDR3 is encoded by other sequences in the same sample as well. The chain has TRBV18 and TRBJ2-3; 9 bases agree with TRBD2. Unmatched junction bases numbered 8, after V lost 3 bases and J lost 1 base. This CDR3 contains 17 residues. Germline CDR1 is KGHSH and CDR2 is LQKENI. Here the CDR3 reads CASSPPGLAGGTDTQYF. CDR3 DNA sequence: TGTGCCAGCTCACCTCCGGGACTAGCAGGGGGCACAGATACGCAGTATTTT.